The entry that follows covers one T cell receptor (beta chain) sequence. What it binds is not known. This record belongs to a study of cytomegalovirus exposure and HLA in healthy donors. Findings and caveats of the study: A reported reduction in N-insertions relative to the roughly 700-donor mean was seen in an Asian-associated ancestry cluster in a later analysis. Owing to their indistinguishability, certain V segments, notably TRBV6-2 and TRBV6-3, were excluded. As a later analysis revealed, most CMV-associated TCR beta chains appeared HLA-restricted. Trimming of TCR beta V- and J-genes showed a link, identified in a later analysis, to a missense DCLRE1C variant.

Both 60 Vbeta primers and 13 Jbeta primers went into the PCR. The protocol was immunoSEQ multiplex PCR, while the TCRdb copy is restricted to in-frame clones and leaves out a portion. The sample has over 130,000 clones; around 82% are singletons. Germline assignment: CDR1 GTSNPN and CDR2 SVGIG (reference sequence). The CDR3 length is 14 residues. The V and J ends lost 2 bases and 5 bases respectively, with 15 bases between them. The specimen was PBMCs. This receptor was taken from a man aged 45 to 65 in good health and CMV-seronegative. The chain joins TRBV30 to TRBJ1-2, with D unclear. The DNA of the CDR3 is TGTGCCTGGAGTCGAGGAGGATCTGGGTATGGCTACACCTTC. It translates to CAWSRGGSGYGYTF.